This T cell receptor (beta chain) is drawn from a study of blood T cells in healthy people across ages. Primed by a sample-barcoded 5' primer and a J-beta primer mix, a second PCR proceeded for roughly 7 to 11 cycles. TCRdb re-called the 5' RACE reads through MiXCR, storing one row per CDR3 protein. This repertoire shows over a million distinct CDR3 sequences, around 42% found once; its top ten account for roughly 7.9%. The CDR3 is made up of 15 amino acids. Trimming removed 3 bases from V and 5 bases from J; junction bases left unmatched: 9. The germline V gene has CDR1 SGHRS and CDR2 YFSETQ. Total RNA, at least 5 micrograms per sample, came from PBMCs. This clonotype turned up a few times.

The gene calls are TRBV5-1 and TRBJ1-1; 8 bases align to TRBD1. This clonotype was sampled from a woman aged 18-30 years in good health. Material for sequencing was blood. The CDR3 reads CASSYIGQGQTEAFF. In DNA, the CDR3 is TGCGCCAGCAGCTATATCGGACAGGGACAGACTGAAGCTTTCTTT.